This is a list of T cell receptor beta chains from one sample in a study of blood T cell repertoires in COVID-19. Assay used: immunoSEQ multiplex PCR; TCRdb lists only in-frame clones, some missing. The table lists roughly 330,000 clones, around 90% of them singletons. Sequenced input: PBMCs or T cells enriched from blood (not recorded which). These receptors were collected from a man aged 30-40 years who had recovered from COVID-19. Each CDR3 is given with its conserved first and last residue. A D gene is named only where the DNA matches it firmly. Clone size is not always given. Where it is, it says once, few, many or a class for expanded clones.

d_gene	v_gene	abundance	j_gene	CDR3aa	CDR3nt
-	TRBV5-1	-	TRBJ2-5	CASSLEGSVETQYF	TGCGCCAGCAGCTTGGAGGGTAGCGTCGAGACCCAGTACTTC
TRBD1	TRBV3-1/TRBV3-2	-	TRBJ2-1	CASSRLRQGSYNEQFF	TGTGCCAGCAGCCGCCTGCGACAGGGGAGTTACAATGAGCAGTTCTTC
-	TRBV2	-	TRBJ1-2	CASSALAGGGYTF	TGTGCCAGCAGTGCCTTGGCAGGAGGGGGCTACACCTTC
TRBD1	TRBV13	-	TRBJ2-1	CASSHDRALRGEQFF	TGTGCCAGCAGCCACGACAGGGCCTTAAGGGGTGAGCAGTTCTTC
TRBD1	TRBV10-3	-	TRBJ1-4	CAIQDRVGEKLFF	TGTGCCATCCAGGACAGGGTAGGCGAAAAACTGTTTTTT
TRBD1	TRBV24-1	-	TRBJ1-2	CATREGAGDGYTF	TGTGCCACCAGGGAGGGGGCTGGCGATGGCTACACCTTC
-	TRBV15	-	TRBJ1-1	CATSSTWNTEAFF	TGTGCCACCAGCAGTACATGGAACACTGAAGCTTTCTTT
TRBD2	TRBV5-4	-	TRBJ2-5	CASSLGAAASGAETQYF	TGTGCCAGCAGCTTGGGTGCGGCGGCTAGCGGGGCGGAGACCCAGTACTTC
TRBD2	TRBV19	-	TRBJ2-3	CASSILRGVTLSTDTQYF	TGTGCCAGTAGTATCCTGCGGGGGGTAACCCTTAGCACAGATACGCAGTATTTT
-	TRBV18	-	TRBJ1-5	CASSPAAGSSNQPQHF	TGTGCCAGCTCACCTGCGGCAGGGTCGAGCAATCAGCCCCAGCATTTT
-	TRBV28	-	TRBJ1-1	CASRLMGQEGNTEAFF	TGTGCCAGCAGACTAATGGGGCAGGAAGGGAACACTGAAGCTTTCTTT
-	TRBV6-1	-	TRBJ2-5	CASSEFRQETQYF	TGTGCCAGCAGTGAATTCAGGCAAGAGACCCAGTACTTC
-	TRBV5-4	-	TRBJ1-4	CASSLGGVLHEKLFF	TGTGCCAGCAGCTTGGGGGGGGTTTTACATGAAAAACTGTTTTTT
TRBD1	TRBV10-3	-	TRBJ1-1	CAISMDRGTEAFF	TGTGCCATCAGCATGGACAGGGGCACTGAAGCTTTCTTT
TRBD1	TRBV19	-	TRBJ1-5	CASSIDYLGDSRGQPQHF	TGTGCCAGTAGTATAGATTACCTAGGGGACAGTCGGGGGCAGCCCCAGCATTTT
-	TRBV3-1/TRBV3-2	-	TRBJ1-4	CASSQGAGREKLFF	TGTGCCAGCAGCCAGGGAGCGGGGAGGGAAAAACTGTTTTTT
-	TRBV12-3/TRBV12-4	-	TRBJ1-1	CASSLSLTEAFF	TGTGCCAGCAGTTTATCCCTTACTGAAGCTTTCTTT
-	TRBV2	-	TRBJ2-7	CASSEGGSTYEQYF	TGTGCCAGCAGTGAGGGGGGAAGTACCTACGAGCAGTACTTC
-	TRBV7-8	-	TRBJ2-7	CASSLEAAGASYEQYF	TGTGCCAGCAGCTTAGAGGCGGCGGGGGCCTCCTACGAGCAGTACTTC
-	TRBV3-1/TRBV3-2	-	TRBJ2-2	CASSHRSDTGELFF	TGTGCCAGCAGCCACCGGAGCGACACCGGGGAGCTGTTTTTT
TRBD2	TRBV19	once	TRBJ2-3	CASSQTSGGPTDTQYF	TGTGCCAGTAGCCAGACTAGCGGGGGGCCCACAGATACGCAGTATTTT
-	TRBV6-5	-	TRBJ2-1	CASSKQGFEDNEQFF	TGTGCCAGCAGTAAACAGGGTTTCGAGGACAATGAGCAGTTCTTC
TRBD1	TRBV18	-	TRBJ2-7	CASSREATGGIEQYF	TGTGCCAGCTCACGAGAGGCGACAGGGGGCATCGAGCAGTACTTC
TRBD1	TRBV28	once	TRBJ1-6	CGTGGINSPLHF	TGTGGCACAGGGGGCATTAATTCACCCCTCCACTTT
TRBD2	TRBV5-6	-	TRBJ2-4	CASSRLPGSGSKNIQYF	TGTGCCAGCAGCCGTTTACCTGGTAGCGGGAGCAAAAACATTCAGTACTTC
TRBD2	TRBV5-6	-	TRBJ2-7	CASSFSGGAYEQYF	TGTGCCAGCAGCTTTAGCGGGGGGGCCTACGAGCAGTACTTC
-	TRBV9	-	TRBJ1-3	CASSVDSGGTGNTIYF	TGTGCCAGCAGCGTAGATTCGGGAGGTACTGGAAACACCATATATTTT
TRBD2	TRBV5-4	-	TRBJ2-3	CASSLAGLAYSTDTQYF	TGTGCCAGCAGCTTGGCGGGACTAGCGTATAGCACAGATACGCAGTATTTT
-	TRBV3-1/TRBV3-2	-	TRBJ2-1	CASSLSGEQFF	TGTGCCAGCAGCCTTTCAGGTGAGCAGTTCTTC
TRBD1	TRBV29-1	-	TRBJ1-2	CSVVTQGAPNYGYTF	TGCAGCGTTGTCACACAGGGGGCGCCTAACTATGGCTACACCTTC
-	TRBV19	-	TRBJ1-5	CASKGDNRVGQPQHF	TGTGCCAGTAAGGGGGATAACAGGGTTGGCCAGCCCCAGCATTTT
-	TRBV7-2	once	TRBJ2-5	CASSFSGQETQYF	TGTGCCAGCAGCTTCTCAGGACAAGAGACCCAGTACTTC